One and the same sample provided the 14 T cell receptor beta chains below, sequenced in a study of OX40 agonist ivuxolimab in advanced cancers. Sequenced by immunoSEQ multiplex PCR; TCRdb stores in-frame clones only, minus some. The repertoire holds tens of thousands of clones, with 70% to 90% as singletons. This material consisted of CD4+ or CD8+ T cells sorted from blood, taken in a trial of the OX40 agonist ivuxolimab. Receptors were obtained from an adult with an advanced solid tumor such as melanoma, head and neck, liver or kidney cancer.

The V and J genes are TRBV7-9 and TRBJ2-7; TRBD2 might be the D (5 bases). V dropped 4 bases and J dropped 6 bases, with 10 bases sitting between them. CDR3 length: 12 amino acids. Germline CDR1 and CDR2: SEHNR and FQNEAQ (reference sequence). CDR3 protein: CASSSSAGEQYF. The CDR3 DNA follows: TGTGCCAGCAGCTCGTCGGCGGGCGAGCAGTACTTC.

The chain uses TRBV9 and TRBJ2-7, with D perhaps TRBD1 or TRBD2 (5 bases each). V was trimmed by 3 bases and J by 6 bases, leaving 10 bases between them. Germline V gives CDR1 SGDLS, CDR2 YYNGEE. The CDR3 length is 12 residues. The chain's CDR3 is CASSGDPAEQYF. DNA of the CDR3: TGTGCCAGCAGCGGGGACCCAGCCGAGCAGTACTTC.

The V and J genes are TRBV7-3 and TRBJ2-3; 13 bases map to TRBD2. The CDR3 consists of 17 residues. Per the germline V gene, CDR1 is SGHTA and CDR2 is FQGTGA. Unmatched junction bases numbered 5, after V lost 3 bases and J lost 2 bases. The CDR3 nucleotides read TGTGCCAGCAGCTTCCGACTAGCGGGGGGAGTCACAGATACGCAGTATTTT. Its protein product is CASSFRLAGGVTDTQYF.

The rearrangement joins TRBV27 to TRBJ2-1, with a tentative D call TRBD2 (5 bases). The V end was cut by 5 bases, the J end by 0 bases, with 14 bases between. The CDR3 has 16 amino acids. Per the germline V gene, CDR1 is MNHEY and CDR2 is SMNVEV (reference sequence). CDR3 sequence reads: CASSGSLGSSYNEQFF. The CDR3 DNA sequence: TGTGCCAGCAGTGGCTCCCTAGGGAGCTCCTACAATGAGCAGTTCTTC.

The count of this clone is one. This rearrangement joins TRBV11-2 to TRBJ2-7, with 11 bases lining up with TRBD1. Trimming took 4 bases from V and 6 from J; bases not matched to a gene: 5. The CDR3 loop spans 14 amino acids. CDR1 SGHAT and CDR2 FQNNGV come from the germline V gene. CDR3 protein: CASSSRDRGVEQYF. DNA for the CDR3: TGTGCCAGCAGCTCCCGGGACAGGGGGGTCGAGCAGTACTTC.

This chain uses TRBV7-9 with TRBJ2-7, with a weak D call TRBD1 (5 bases). This CDR3 is built from 14 residues. Trimming pared 4 bases from V and 3 bases from J, leaving 13 bases between. The germline CDR1 and CDR2 sequences are SEHNR and FQNEAQ (reference sequence). CDR3 amino acids: CASSYAGPYYEQYF. The CDR3 coding sequence is TGTGCCAGCAGCTACGCAGGGCCTTACTACGAGCAGTACTTC.

This chain links TRBV30 with TRBJ1-1, with 7 bases matching TRBD1. Germline lookup yields CDR1 GTSNPN and CDR2 SVGIG (reference sequence). V trimming: 0 bases; J trimming: 12 bases; junction bases outside the gene matches: 13. The CDR3 runs 14 residues. The CDR3 DNA follows: TGTGCCTGGAGTGTACAGGGAGGACAGGACGGATCTTTCTTT. As protein: CAWSVQGGQDGSFF.

The chain recombines TRBV11-2 with TRBJ2-5, with TRBD2 as a possible D gene (6 bases). Trimming took 3 bases from V and 2 from J, leaving 16 bases between them. CDR1 is SGHAT and CDR2 is FQNNGV in the germline V gene. This CDR3 region has 16 residues. This chain's CDR3 is CASSFRATSLQETQYF. Here the CDR3 DNA reads TGTGCCAGCAGCTTTAGGGCTACTAGCCTACAAGAGACCCAGTACTTC.

This sequence joins TRBV4-3 and TRBJ2-7, with D uncertain. This CDR3 has 14 amino acids. V was trimmed by 3 bases and J by 1 base, leaving 10 bases between them. The germline gives CDR1 LGHNA, CDR2 YSLEER. The CDR3: CASSQGYTSYEQYF. The CDR3 nucleotides read TGCGCCAGCAGCCAGGGATACACGTCCTACGAGCAGTACTTC.

The rearrangement links TRBV7-2 to TRBJ2-7, with 7 bases identical to TRBD1. This CDR3 spans 13 amino acids. J gave up 5 bases and V 5 bases, and 6 bases lay outside the gene matches. CDR1 and CDR2 from the germline V gene are SGHTA and FQGNSA. The chain's CDR3 is CASSLGQLNEQYF. Here the CDR3 DNA reads TGTGCCAGCAGCCTGGGACAGTTAAACGAGCAGTACTTC. The variable domain in full, with the rest retrieved from reference TRBV7-2 and TRBJ2-7, is GAGVSQSPSNKVTEKGKDVELRCDPISGHTALYWYRQSLGQGLEFLIYFQGNSAPDKSGLPSDRFSAERTGGSVSTLTIQRTQQEDSAVYLCASSLGQLNEQYFGPGTRLTVT.

The J gene is TRBJ2-3, the V gene TRBV15, with 8 nucleotides matching TRBD2. This CDR3 comprises 16 residues. Germline CDR1 reads LNHNV; CDR2 reads YYDKDF (reference sequence). The V segment lost 1 base and the J segment 4 bases; nucleotides outside the gene matches: 7. CDR3 loop: CATSRVRGGLADTQYF. The CDR3 DNA reads as TGTGCCACCAGCAGAGTTCGGGGGGGCCTCGCAGATACGCAGTATTTT.

The chain employs TRBV11-2 and TRBJ2-3; TRBD2 agrees at 9 bases. The CDR3 sequence is 18 residues long. The J segment lost 0 bases and the V segment lost 5 bases, leaving 12 bases of the junction unmatched. Germline V gene sequence: CDR1 SGHAT, CDR2 FQNNGV. CDR3 in DNA: TGTGCCAGCAGCCTATGGGGGGGGCTAGCGGGGAGCACAGATACGCAGTATTTT. Translated, it gives CASSLWGGLAGSTDTQYF.

The CDR3 spells CASSDGPGAFF. Here the CDR3 DNA reads TGTGCCAGCAGTGACGGCCCAGGAGCTTTCTTT. The chain employs TRBV2 and TRBJ1-1, with unresolved D. Trimming stripped 3 bases from V and 10 bases from J, with 9 bases between. The length of the CDR3 is 11 residues. Germline lookup yields CDR1 SNHLY and CDR2 FYNNEI. The whole variable domain, remainder taken from reference TRBV2 and TRBJ1-1, is EPEVTQTPSHQVTQMGQEVILRCVPISNHLYFYWYRQILGQKVEFLVSFYNNEISEKSEIFDDQFSVERPDGSNFTLKIRSTKLEDSAMYFCASSDGPGAFFGQGTRLTVV.

This clone turned up a few times. Other DNA variants within this sample encode the same CDR3. The V gene is TRBV28, the J gene TRBJ2-5; D ambiguous. The germline V gene encodes CDR1 MDHEN and CDR2 SYDVKM. The length of the CDR3 is 11 residues. V was clipped by 5 bases and J by 5 bases, with 6 bases between them. CDR3 nucleotides: TGTGCCAGCAGTCTGGGGGAGACCCAGTACTTC. It yields the protein CASSLGETQYF. Full variable domain (remainder filled in from reference TRBV28 and TRBJ2-5): DVKVTQSSRYLVKRTGEKVFLECVQDMDHENMFWYRQDPGLGLRLIYFSYDVKMKEKGDIPEGYSVSREKKERFSLILESASTNQTSMYLCASSLGETQYFGPGTRLLVL.